This T cell receptor beta chain derives from a study of shared clonotypes between healthy human individuals. Germline V CDR1 and CDR2: SGHRS, YFSETQ. V dropped 2 bases and J dropped 3 bases, with 15 bases sitting between them. The CDR3 has 15 amino acids. Here immunoSEQ multiplex PCR was the method, and the copy in TCRdb shows in-frame clones only, minus some. The sample has around 1.6 million clones; about 98% are singletons. Sequenced: naive CD4+ T cells sorted from blood. As to subset: CD45RA+ positively selected. The clonotype comes from a man in his thirties or forties in good health. J is TRBJ2-7 and V is TRBV5-1; tentatively, D is TRBD1 (6 bases). Here the CDR3 DNA reads TGCGCCAGCAGCTTATTCCCAGGGACAATCTACGAGCAGTACTTC. Translating it yields CASSLFPGTIYEQYF. Variable domain in full (rest from reference TRBV5-1 and TRBJ2-7): KAGVTQTPRYLIKTRGQQVTLSCSPISGHRSVSWYQQTPGQGLQFLFEYFSETQRNKGNFPGRFSGRQFSNSRSEMNVSTLELGDSALYLCASSLFPGTIYEQYFGPGTRLTVT.